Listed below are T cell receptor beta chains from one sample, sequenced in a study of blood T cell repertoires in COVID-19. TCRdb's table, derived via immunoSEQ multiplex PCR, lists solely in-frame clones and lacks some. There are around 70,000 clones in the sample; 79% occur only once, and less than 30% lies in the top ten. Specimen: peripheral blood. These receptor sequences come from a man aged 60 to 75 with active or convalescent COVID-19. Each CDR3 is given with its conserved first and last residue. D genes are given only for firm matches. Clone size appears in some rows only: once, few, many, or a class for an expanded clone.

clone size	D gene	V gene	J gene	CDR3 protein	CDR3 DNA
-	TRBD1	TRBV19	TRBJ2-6	CASSPGTGQSGANVLTF	TGTGCCAGTAGTCCCGGGACAGGCCAGTCTGGGGCCAACGTCCTGACTTTC
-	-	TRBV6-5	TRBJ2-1	CASKAGKANNNEQFF	TGTGCCAGCAAGGCCGGGAAAGCGAATAACAATGAGCAGTTCTTC
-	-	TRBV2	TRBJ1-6	CASSETGIASPLHF	TGTGCCAGCAGTGAAACCGGGATTGCTTCACCCCTCCACTTT
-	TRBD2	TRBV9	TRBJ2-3	CASSVTSGGAKDTQYF	TGTGCCAGCAGCGTAACTAGCGGGGGGGCAAAAGATACGCAGTATTTT
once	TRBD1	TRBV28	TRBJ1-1	CASSMPGQGTAEAFF	TGTGCCAGCAGTATGCCGGGACAGGGTACCGCTGAAGCTTTCTTT
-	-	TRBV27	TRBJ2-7	CASSSLTAAYEQYF	TGTGCCAGCAGTTCACTGACAGCCGCCTACGAGCAGTACTTC
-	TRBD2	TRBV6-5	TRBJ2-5	CAIQLAGGRETQYF	TGTGCCATCCAACTAGCGGGGGGTAGAGAGACCCAGTACTTC
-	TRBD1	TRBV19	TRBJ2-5	CASSIQRTGAETQYF	TGTGCCAGTAGTATACAAAGGACAGGGGCCGAGACCCAGTACTTC
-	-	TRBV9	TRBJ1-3	CASSVEPGTPSGNTIYF	TGTGCCAGCAGCGTAGAGCCAGGAACCCCATCTGGAAACACCATATATTTT
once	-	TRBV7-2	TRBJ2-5	CASSGGGSGAPTQYF	TGTGCCAGCAGCGGGGGAGGTAGTGGGGCACCGACCCAGTACTTC
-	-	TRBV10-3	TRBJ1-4	CAIRSDEKLFF	TGTGCCATCAGGAGTGATGAAAAACTGTTTTTT
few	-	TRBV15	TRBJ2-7	CATSRDPGYEQYF	TGTGCCACCAGCAGAGATCCGGGCTACGAGCAGTACTTC
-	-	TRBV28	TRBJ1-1	CASVSNKNTEAFF	TGTGCCAGCGTATCGAACAAGAACACTGAAGCTTTCTTT
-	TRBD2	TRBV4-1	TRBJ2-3	CASSQVGTSGSSTDTQYF	TGCGCCAGCAGCCAAGTCGGGACTAGCGGGAGTAGCACAGATACGCAGTATTTT
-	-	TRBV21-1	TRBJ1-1	CASMQGGPEAFF	TGTGCCAGCATGCAGGGGGGACCTGAAGCTTTCTTT
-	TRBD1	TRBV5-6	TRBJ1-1	CASSYTGGTEAFF	TGTGCCAGCAGTTATACAGGGGGCACTGAAGCTTTCTTT
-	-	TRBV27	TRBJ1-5	CASKEQVYSNQPQHF	TGTGCCAGCAAAGAACAGGTTTATAGCAATCAGCCCCAGCATTTT
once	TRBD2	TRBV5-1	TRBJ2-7	CASSLVLAGASYEQYF	TGCGCCAGCAGCTTGGTACTAGCGGGGGCATCCTACGAGCAGTACTTC
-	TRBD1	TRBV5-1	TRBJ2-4	CASSFSGQGSNIQYF	TGCGCCAGCAGCTTTTCGGGACAGGGCTCAAACATTCAGTACTTC
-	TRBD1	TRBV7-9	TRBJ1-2	CASSASPLTGTAYGYTF	TGTGCCAGCAGCGCATCCCCCTTGACAGGGACCGCCTATGGCTACACCTTC
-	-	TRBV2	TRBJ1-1	CASSRSQGTVNTEAFF	TGTGCCAGCAGCCGAAGCCAGGGGACGGTGAACACTGAAGCTTTCTTT
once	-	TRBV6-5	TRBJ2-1	CASRPGSLYNEQFF	TGTGCCAGCAGACCCGGGTCACTTTACAATGAGCAGTTCTTC
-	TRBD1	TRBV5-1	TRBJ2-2	CASTGTGYTGELFF	TGCGCCAGCACCGGGACAGGGTACACCGGGGAGCTGTTTTTT
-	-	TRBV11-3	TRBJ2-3	CVSSLPGSDTQYF	TGTGTCAGCAGCCTCCCGGGGTCAGATACGCAATATTTT
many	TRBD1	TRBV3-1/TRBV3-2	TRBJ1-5	CASSQEGQGAQPQHF	TGTGCCAGCAGCCAAGAGGGACAGGGAGCTCAGCCCCAGCATTTT
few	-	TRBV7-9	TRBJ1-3	CASAVNRPSSGNTIYF	TGTGCCTCAGCGGTGAACAGACCGAGCTCTGGAAACACCATATATTTT
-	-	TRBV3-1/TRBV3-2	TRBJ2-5	CASSQAQGQETQYF	TGTGCCAGCAGCCAAGCCCAGGGACAAGAGACCCAGTACTTC
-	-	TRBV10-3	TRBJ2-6	CAISGGNRANVLTF	TGTGCCATCAGTGGAGGTAACAGGGCCAACGTCCTGACTTTC
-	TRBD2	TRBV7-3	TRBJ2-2	CASSYSGGAAGELFF	TGTGCCAGCAGCTACTCGGGGGGGGCCGCCGGGGAGCTGTTTTTT
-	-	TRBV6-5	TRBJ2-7	CASSYSRDTIFYEQYF	TGTGCCAGCAGTTACTCCCGGGACACTATCTTCTACGAGCAGTACTTC
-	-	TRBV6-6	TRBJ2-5	CASRKTGPETQYF	TGTGCCAGCAGGAAAACAGGGCCAGAGACCCAGTACTTC
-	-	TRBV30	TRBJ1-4	CAWKRGVIPVATNEKLFF	TGTGCCTGGAAACGGGGGGTTATACCTGTTGCAACTAATGAAAAACTGTTTTTT
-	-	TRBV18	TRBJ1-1	CASSPTGGANTEAFF	TGTGCCAGCTCACCCACGGGGGGGGCGAATACTGAAGCTTTCTTT
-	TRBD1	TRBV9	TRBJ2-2	CASSVGGQVRNTGELFF	TGTGCCAGCAGCGTAGGGGGACAGGTTCGGAACACCGGGGAGCTGTTTTTT
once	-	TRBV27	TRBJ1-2	CASSAVSPGRLYGYTF	TGTGCCAGCAGTGCCGTATCCCCGGGGAGACTCTATGGCTACACCTTC
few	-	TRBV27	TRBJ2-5	CASSLRGFGETQYF	TGTGCCAGCAGTTTAAGGGGGTTTGGGGAGACCCAGTACTTC
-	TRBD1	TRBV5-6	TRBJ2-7	CASSLAAGGGYEQYF	TGTGCCAGCAGCTTGGCGGCAGGGGGTGGCTACGAGCAGTACTTC
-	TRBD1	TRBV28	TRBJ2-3	CASRTPDRTLDTQYF	TGTGCCAGCAGGACCCCGGACAGGACCCTTGATACGCAGTATTTT
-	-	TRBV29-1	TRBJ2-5	CSVEEGGRETQYF	TGCAGCGTTGAGGAGGGCGGACGAGAGACCCAGTACTTC
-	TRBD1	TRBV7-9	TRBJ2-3	CASSPAGTGFDTQYF	TGTGCCAGCAGCCCGGCGGGGACAGGGTTTGATACGCAGTATTTT
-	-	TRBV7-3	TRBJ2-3	CASSADRNTDTQYF	TGTGCCAGCAGCGCCGACAGGAACACAGATACGCAGTATTTT
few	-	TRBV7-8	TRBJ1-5	CASSRGYRATNQPQHF	TGTGCCAGCAGCCGAGGGTACAGGGCTACTAATCAGCCCCAGCATTTT
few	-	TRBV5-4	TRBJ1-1	CASSLAGWNTEAFF	TGTGCCAGCAGCTTGGCAGGCTGGAACACTGAAGCTTTCTTT
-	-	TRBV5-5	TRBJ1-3	CASSLTGSGNTIYF	TGTGCCAGCAGCTTGACAGGGTCTGGAAACACCATATATTTT
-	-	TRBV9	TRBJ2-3	CASSVVGAQDTQYF	TGTGCCAGCAGCGTAGTTGGGGCCCAGGATACGCAGTATTTT
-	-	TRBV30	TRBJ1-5	CAWSNRNNQPQHF	TGTGCCTGGAGTAACAGGAACAATCAGCCCCAGCATTTT
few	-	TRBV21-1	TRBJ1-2	CASSNDSWRNTF	TGTGCCAGCAGCAACGACAGTTGGCGGAACACCTTC
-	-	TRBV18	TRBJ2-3	CASTPTRGFHTSTDTQYF	TGTGCCAGCACCCCAACGAGGGGGTTCCATACCAGCACAGATACGCAGTATTTT
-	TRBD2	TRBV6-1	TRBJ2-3	CASSGLSLTSGGTDTQYF	TGTGCCAGCAGTGGACTTAGCCTGACTAGCGGGGGAACAGATACGCAGTATTTT
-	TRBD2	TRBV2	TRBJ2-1	CASSEGRGDYNEQFF	TGTGCCAGCAGTGAAGGGCGGGGGGACTACAATGAGCAGTTCTTC